Sequencing of this TCR beta chain was carried out in a study of PD-1 blockade in mismatch repair-deficient tumors (TCRdb year 2017). With regard to the full study: Between late 2013 and 2016, the trial enrolled roughly 80 consecutive patients with around 11 types of mismatch repair-deficient cancer, all of whom had received prior treatment and were progressing. Tumor-associated T cell clones were tracked in the peripheral blood of patients responding to PD-1 blockade by deep sequencing of TCR CDR3 regions. Points the paper makes about the study in general: Tumor-resident clones, often undetectable in blood before treatment, expanded rapidly after pembrolizumab and then contracted, generally before radiologic responses.

Mismatch repair deficiency was established in every enrolled patient by polymerase chain reaction or immunohistochemistry. TCR sequencing was carried out for a few patients who responded to pembrolizumab therapy. Pembrolizumab PD-1 blockade was prospectively tested in advanced mismatch repair-deficient cancers, regardless of tissue of origin, in the phase II trial. Peripheral blood T cell samples were serially collected before and at multiple times after PD-1 blockade was started. Blood sampling times were expressed in weeks after the first pembrolizumab dose. A note on this clone: Its recognized antigen is unknown. No clone much larger than this one lies a single base away; base qualities are absent.

The receptor library was made with the immunoSEQ multiplex PCR assay. The clones in this table, taken by TCRdb from immuneACCESS, are in-frame only. Not every clone is retained; where verified, under half of the shortfall comes from an unresolved V gene, and the cause of the rest is unknown. This sample holds 120,000 or so clones; approximately 90% were observed only once. In total, the top ten clones hold about 14% of the sample. Its CDR3 holds 15 amino acids, cysteine through phenylalanine. The retained sequence is limited to the CDR3, 45 bases, with the frame set at the first base. Looking up the germline V gene yields CDR1 ENHRY and CDR2 SYGVKD. V ends up 5 bases short and J 7 bases short, with an unmatched junction base count of 9.

The sequencing used peripheral blood, collected 44 weeks after starting pembrolizumab. The receptor chain draws on TRBV10-3 and TRBJ2-1; 9 central bases correspond to TRBD2. The sequence was obtained from an adult with mismatch repair-deficient cancer. The CDR3 region reads CAISLSGSGRNEQFF. Read as DNA, the sequence is TGTGCCATCAGTTTATCAGGGAGCGGGAGGAATGAGCAGTTCTTC.